The source of this T cell receptor (beta chain) is a study of tumor-infiltrating lymphocytes in primary liver carcinoma. Study at large: The yield of productive TCRbeta reads per sample was roughly 3.5 to 7.13 million and was similar across tissue types.

The study co-extracted DNA and RNA from about 19-30 mg of unsorted bulk tissue. A primer in the constant region served to generate TCR beta cDNA from approximately 500 ng of total RNA. Sequencing libraries for TCR beta derived from three nested multiplex PCR rounds that used slightly modified ARM-PCR. Each of the first two PCR rounds ran 9 to 11 cycles with TRBV1-TRBV30 forward and C-beta reverse primers. MiXCR, run by TCRdb on the multiplex PCR reads, gives a single entry per CDR3 protein. Of more than 90,000 distinct CDR3 sequences detected, under 70% appear once; the ten largest clones hold around 10%. General study points: No more than about 8-24% of top clones could be seen in all five tumor regions.

Germline V CDR1 and CDR2: SEHNR, FQNEAQ (reference sequence). The CDR3 covers 13 residues. Trimming shortened V by 3 bases and J by 11 bases, and 16 bases separated the two germline ends. About this clonotype: Its antigen is unknown.

J is TRBJ1-2 and V is TRBV7-9, with D tentatively TRBD1 (5 bases). Sequencing was carried out using liver tumor tissue from sampling region 2. Subset: tumor region T2, inferior pole. The receptor comes from a woman aged 60-75 years with primary liver carcinoma and hepatitis B virus infection. CDR3 region: CASSFVEGAGYTF. Written as DNA, the CDR3 is TGTGCCAGCAGCTTTGTGGAAGGGGCTGGTTACACCTTC.